This T cell receptor beta chain was sequenced during a study of blood T cell repertoires in COVID-19. Looking at the study overall: COVID-19 samples from acute and convalescent phases originated in the United States, Italy and Spain.

Method: immunoSEQ multiplex PCR; TCRdb's copy keeps in-frame clones and lacks some. The data show roughly 39,000 clones, approximately 90% seen once. This CDR3 region has 15 residues. V was clipped by 2 bases and J by 2 bases; unmatched bases: 5. Germline CDR1 reads SGHTA; CDR2 reads FQGTGA. This TCR derives from a man aged 30 to 45 with active or convalescent COVID-19. The sample was peripheral blood. V gene TRBV7-3 combines with J gene TRBJ2-5; 7 bases line up with TRBD1. The CDR3 loop reads CASSLYGTVQETQYF. The CDR3 bases are TGTGCCAGCAGCTTATACGGGACAGTACAAGAGACCCAGTACTTC.